The 15 T cell receptor beta chains in this list originate from one sample, sequenced in a study of siplizumab effects on memory and regulatory T cells. Assay used: immunoSEQ multiplex PCR; TCRdb lists only in-frame clones, some missing. This table has some 100,000 clones, approximately 97% appearing once. The sequenced sample was naive CD4+ T cells sorted from blood. The receptors were sampled from a human donor in good health.

The CDR3, as DNA: TGTGCCATCAGTGAGAGGGTTTCCAGTGTTGGCTACACCTTC. Its translation is CAISERVSSVGYTF. The rearrangement links TRBV10-3 to TRBJ1-2; no clear D. Trimming cost V 2 bases and J 7 bases, with 14 bases left between them. The germline CDR1 and CDR2 sequences are ENHRY and SYGVKD. The CDR3 has 14 residues.

The V and J genes are TRBV15 and TRBJ1-1, with D tentatively TRBD1 (5 bases). V lost 3 bases to trimming and J lost 3 bases, with 11 bases between them. The CDR3 sequence is 14 residues long. In germline, CDR1 is LNHNV, CDR2 YYDKDF (reference sequence). CDR3 loop: CATSSRDAYTEAFF. CDR3 nucleotide sequence: TGTGCCACCAGCAGTCGGGACGCCTACACTGAAGCTTTCTTT.

The chain recombines TRBV6-5 with TRBJ2-7; 8 positions agree with TRBD2. V was clipped by 8 bases and J by 5 bases; unmatched bases: 11. The CDR3 extends over 14 amino acids. The germline gives CDR1 MNHEY, CDR2 SVGAGI. CDR3 in DNA: TGTGCCAGCTTCCGGGGGGGTTTGTCCCACGAGCAGTACTTC. This codes for CASFRGGLSHEQYF.

The chain joins TRBV28 to TRBJ2-5; TRBD2 aligns across 9 bases. Germline trimming cut 0 bases from V and 2 bases from J; bases unmatched to any gene: 10. The CDR3 has 18 amino acids. Germline V gene sequence: CDR1 MDHEN, CDR2 SYDVKM. The CDR3 spells CASSLWGRSGGSQETQYF. For the CDR3, the DNA is TGTGCCAGCAGTTTATGGGGTCGTAGCGGGGGCTCACAAGAGACCCAGTACTTC.

The genes are TRBV30 and TRBJ1-2, with D unclear. V was clipped by 0 bases and J by 3 bases, with 5 bases between them. The CDR3 runs 12 residues. Germline CDR1 GTSNPN, CDR2 SVGIG (reference sequence). CDR3 protein: CAWSVADYGYTF. The DNA for the CDR3 is TGTGCCTGGAGTGTGGCGGACTATGGCTACACCTTC.

Turning to this clone: The junction differs from germline at one of its ends, possibly a read error. The rearrangement joins TRBV7-2 to TRBJ2-5; D ambiguous. This CDR3 comprises 17 residues. Germline assignment: CDR1 SGHTA and CDR2 FQGNSA. In DNA, the CDR3 is TGTGCCAGCAGCTTCCGAAGGATGGTGGGGAACCAAGGGACCCAGTACTTC. Translation gives CASSFRRMVGNQGTQYF.

This clone was seen only once. This chain joins TRBV9 and TRBJ2-2, with TRBD2 matching 9 bases. The CDR3 extends over 16 amino acids. Germline V CDR1 and CDR2: SGDLS, YYNGEE. The V and J ends lost 0 bases and 3 bases, in that order; junction bases with no gene match: 3. The DNA of the CDR3 is TGTGCCAGCAGCGTAGGAGCGGGGGGACACACCGGGGAGCTGTTTTTT. Translation gives CASSVGAGGHTGELFF.

The chain recombines TRBV28 with TRBJ1-3; unclear D gene. The CDR3 extends over 11 amino acids. Trimming removed 6 bases from V and 3 bases from J, with 3 bases in between. Germline lookup yields CDR1 MDHEN and CDR2 SYDVKM. The CDR3: CASSNGNTIYF. In nucleotides, the CDR3 is TGTGCCAGCAGCAATGGAAACACCATATATTTT.

Only one count was recorded for this clone. The chain employs TRBV28 and TRBJ1-5; possible D gene TRBD1, 6 bases. Germline lookup yields CDR1 MDHEN and CDR2 SYDVKM. V lost 6 bases and J 3 bases, leaving 12 bases between the germline ends. This CDR3 has 14 residues. The CDR3 bases are TGTGCCAGCAGACCCGGACAGTACAATCAGCCCCAGCATTTT. It translates to CASRPGQYNQPQHF.

This clone was counted between two and nine times. The chain employs TRBV7-3 and TRBJ1-6; D not resolved. Trimming shortened V by 2 bases and J by 9 bases, and 8 bases separated the two germline ends. CDR1 and CDR2 (germline): SGHTA, FQGTGA. The CDR3 covers 13 residues. The CDR3 nucleotides are TGTGCCAGCAGCTTAGCAGGATCTTCACCCCTCCACTTT. Protein product: CASSLAGSSPLHF.

The gene calls are TRBV19 and TRBJ1-6, with 9 bases lining up with TRBD1. CDR3 length equals 15 residues. CDR1 is LNHDA and CDR2 is SQIVND in the germline V gene (reference sequence). V was pared by 1 base and J by 5 bases, with 0 bases of the junction left unmatched. The chain's CDR3 is CASSIGDRDNSPLHF. The CDR3 bases are TGTGCCAGTAGTATAGGGGACAGGGATAATTCACCCCTCCACTTT.

The V gene is TRBV11-1, the J gene TRBJ2-1; 13 bases line up with TRBD2. J gave up 4 bases and V 5 bases, and 5 bases lay outside the gene matches. CDR1 and CDR2 from the germline V gene are SGHAT and FQDESV (reference sequence). This CDR3 contains 16 residues. CDR3 residues: CASSLRLAGGYNEQFF. DNA of the CDR3: TGTGCCAGCAGCCTCAGACTAGCGGGGGGTTACAATGAGCAGTTCTTC. The whole variable domain, filled in from reference TRBV11-1 and TRBJ2-1, reads EAEVAQSPRYKITEKSQAVAFWCDPISGHATLYWYRQILGQGPELLVQFQDESVVDDSQLPKDRFSAERLKGVDSTLKIQPAELGDSAMYLCASSLRLAGGYNEQFFGPGTRLTVL.

This chain's CDR3 is CASSFGGVRDTQYF. The CDR3 nucleotides read TGTGCCAGCAGTTTCGGCGGGGTTAGAGATACGCAGTATTTT. The chain uses TRBV28 and TRBJ2-3; maybe TRBD2 (6 bases). V lost 3 bases, J lost 5 bases, and 12 bases lay in between. The CDR3 spans 14 residues. The germline gives CDR1 MDHEN, CDR2 SYDVKM.

The V gene is TRBV11-2, the J gene TRBJ2-5; D is undetermined. The better agreement between TRBJ2-7 and the DNA end casts doubt on the J call. Germline V gene lookup returns CDR1 SGHAT and CDR2 FQNNGV. The CDR3 runs 16 residues. The CDR3 sequence is CASSFSPPPGPYEQYF. The CDR3 DNA follows: TGTGCCAGCAGCTTTAGTCCCCCTCCGGGCCCCTACGAGCAGTACTTC.

V usage is TRBV10-3 and J usage is TRBJ2-7; D remains ambiguous. This CDR3 contains 12 residues. Per the germline V gene, CDR1 is ENHRY and CDR2 is SYGVKD. Trimming took 2 bases from V and 3 from J, leaving 5 bases between them. CDR3 DNA sequence: TGTGCCATCAGTGAGAGGGTCTACGAGCAGTACTTC. Its protein product is CAISERVYEQYF.